Listed below are T cell receptor beta chains from one sample, sequenced in a study of PD-L1 blockade in urothelial cancer. Method: immunoSEQ multiplex PCR; TCRdb's copy keeps in-frame clones and lacks some. The sample consists of some 45,000 clones, 80% of them appearing once. The source material was PBMCs, sampled around atezolizumab (anti-PD-L1) treatment. Every receptor here comes from a man aged 60 to 75 with urothelial cancer. Each CDR3 is given with its conserved first and last residue. The D gene is left open where the match is weak. Rows may omit the clone size; those that give it use once, few, many or a size class.

TRBJ1-4 . 15 TRBD1 TRBV7-2 TGTGCCAGCAGCGGGACAGGGGTGTCTAATGAAAAACTGTTTTTT CASSGTGVSNEKLFF
TRBJ1-2 . 14 . TRBV5-1 TGCGCCAGCATCCCGGACCCAGGGAACTATGGCTACACCTTC CASIPDPGNYGYTF
TRBJ2-2 . 14 . TRBV6-1 TGTGCCAGCACGGCGGGGACGAACACCGGGGAGCTGTTTTTT CASTAGTNTGELFF
TRBJ2-1 . 16 . TRBV5-1 TGCGCCAGCAGCTTGGAAGGACTTGGCGGGAACAATGAGCAGTTCTTC CASSLEGLGGNNEQFF
TRBJ2-2 . 15 . TRBV27 TGTGCCAGCAGGCGACCCCCGGGAAACACCGGGGAGCTGTTTTTT CASRRPPGNTGELFF
TRBJ2-3 . 11 . TRBV19 TGTGCCAGTTCTTCAGGGGATACGCAGTATTTT CASSSGDTQYF
TRBJ1-3 . 15 . TRBV7-9 TGTGCCAGCAGCTTAGGGACAGTATCTGGAAACACCATATATTTT CASSLGTVSGNTIYF
TRBJ1-1 . 15 . TRBV6-1 TGTGCCAGCAGTATCAACCCCCAACTAAACACTGAAGCTTTCTTT CASSINPQLNTEAFF
TRBJ1-1 . 15 . TRBV4-3 TGCGCCAGCAGCCAAGATCCGGCGGGGGGCACTGAAGCTTTCTTT CASSQDPAGGTEAFF
TRBJ1-6 . 13 . TRBV6-1 TGTGCCAGCAGTCTGAGAGCGGATTCACCCCTCCACTTT CASSLRADSPLHF
TRBJ1-3 . 15 . TRBV18 TGTGCCAGCTCACCAGCGCTTCCCTCTGGAAACACCATATATTTT CASSPALPSGNTIYF
TRBJ1-3 . 15 . TRBV28 TGTGCCAGCAGTCACACAGGGCCAACTGGAAACACCATATATTTT CASSHTGPTGNTIYF
TRBJ2-1 . 17 TRBD2 TRBV11-2 TGTGCCAGCAGCCCGGGCTTTAGCGGGAGCCCCCTCAATGAGCAGTTCTTC CASSPGFSGSPLNEQFF
TRBJ1-6 . 15 TRBD1 TRBV2 TGTGCCAGCAAGCTCGGACAGGGGGAAAATTCACCCCTCCACTTT CASKLGQGENSPLHF
TRBJ2-1 . 16 TRBD2 TRBV6-1 TGTGCCAGCAGTGCTACTAGCGGGGGCCTCTACAATGAGCAGTTCTTC CASSATSGGLYNEQFF
TRBJ2-3 . 13 . TRBV28 TGTGCCAGCAGTTTTAGAGGGACAGATACGCAGTATTTT CASSFRGTDTQYF
TRBJ2-3 . 16 . TRBV7-2 TGTGCCAGCAAATCATTCCCAGGGGCGTTCACAGATACGCAGTATTTT CASKSFPGAFTDTQYF
TRBJ1-4 few 17 . TRBV2 TGTGCCAGCAGTGACCTCACCTTACAAGCAACTAATGAAAAACTGTTTTTT CASSDLTLQATNEKLFF
TRBJ1-2 once 16 . TRBV4-2 TGTGCCAGCAGCCTTTCGGCGGACAGCTCCCTTTATGGCTACACCTTC CASSLSADSSLYGYTF
TRBJ1-2 . 15 TRBD1 TRBV6-5 TGTGCCAGCAGCAACCTCGGGACAGGGCCCCGTGGCTACACCTTC CASSNLGTGPRGYTF